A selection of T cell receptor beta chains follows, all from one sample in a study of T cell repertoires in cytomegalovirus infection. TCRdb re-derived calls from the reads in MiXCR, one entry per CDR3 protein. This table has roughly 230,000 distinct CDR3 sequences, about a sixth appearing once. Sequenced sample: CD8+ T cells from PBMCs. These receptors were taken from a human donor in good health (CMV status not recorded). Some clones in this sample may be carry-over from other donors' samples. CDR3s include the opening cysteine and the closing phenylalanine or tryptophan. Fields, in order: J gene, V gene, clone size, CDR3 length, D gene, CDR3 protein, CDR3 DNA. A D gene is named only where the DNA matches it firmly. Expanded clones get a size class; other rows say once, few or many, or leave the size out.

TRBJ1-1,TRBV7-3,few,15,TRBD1,CASSPEGQGATEAFF,TGTGCCAGCAGCCCCGAGGGACAGGGGGCGACTGAAGCTTTCTTT
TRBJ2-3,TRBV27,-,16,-,CASSPELASSTDTQYF,TGTGCCAGCAGTCCCGAATTAGCTTCAAGCACAGATACGCAGTATTTT
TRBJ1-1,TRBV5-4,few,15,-,CASSLAGQMNTEAFF,TGTGCCAGCAGCTTGGCTGGACAAATGAACACTGAAGCTTTCTTT
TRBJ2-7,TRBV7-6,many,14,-,CASSRPGAPYEQYF,TGTGCCAGCAGCCGCCCGGGGGCTCCTTACGAGCAGTACTTC
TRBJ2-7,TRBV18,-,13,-,CASSPKGTYEQYF,TGTGCCAGCTCACCGAAGGGAACCTACGAGCAGTACTTC
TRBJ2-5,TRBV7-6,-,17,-,CASSLARAGGVRETQYF,TGTGCCAGCAGCTTAGCGCGAGCTGGAGGCGTGAGGGAGACCCAGTACTTC
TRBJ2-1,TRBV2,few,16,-,CASSGRRTGFANEQFF,TGTGCCAGCAGTGGGAGGCGGACTGGATTCGCCAATGAGCAGTTCTTC
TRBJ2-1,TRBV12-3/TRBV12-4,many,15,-,CASSLGFGGYNEQFF,TGTGCCAGCAGTCTAGGGTTCGGCGGCTACAATGAGCAGTTCTTC
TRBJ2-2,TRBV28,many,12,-,CASSFVAGELFF,TGTGCCAGCAGTTTCGTTGCCGGGGAGCTGTTTTTT
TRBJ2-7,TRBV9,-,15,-,CASSTGSARHYEQYF,TGTGCCAGCAGCACCGGCTCCGCGAGGCACTACGAGCAGTACTTC
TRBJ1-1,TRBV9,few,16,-,CASSASIKERNTEAFF,TGTGCCAGCAGCGCCTCTATTAAGGAGAGAAACACTGAAGCTTTCTTT
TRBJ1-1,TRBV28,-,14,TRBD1,CAASLPGGSTEAFF,TGTGCCGCGTCGCTACCAGGGGGTAGCACTGAAGCTTTCTTT
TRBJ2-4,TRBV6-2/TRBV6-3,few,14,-,CASSRWGAKNIQYF,TGTGCCAGCAGTCGCTGGGGGGCCAAAAACATTCAGTACTTC
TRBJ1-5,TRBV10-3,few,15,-,CAISDGDLLGFTQHF,TGTGCCATCAGTGACGGCGATCTCTTAGGATTTACCCAGCATTTT
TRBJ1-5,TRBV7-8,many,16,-,CASSLGAGVPIQPQHF,TGTGCCAGCAGCTTGGGTGCGGGGGTTCCCATCCAGCCCCAGCATTTT
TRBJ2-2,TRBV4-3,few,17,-,CASSQGWESTNTGELFF,TGCGCCAGCAGCCAAGGATGGGAGTCGACGAACACCGGGGAGCTGTTTTTT
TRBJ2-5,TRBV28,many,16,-,CASSLLAEPNQETQYF,TGTGCCAGCAGTTTATTAGCGGAACCTAACCAAGAGACCCAGTACTTC
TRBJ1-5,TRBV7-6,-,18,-,CASSPPTASGVGTDTQHF,TGTGCCAGCAGCCCCCCCACGGCTAGCGGGGTAGGCACAGATACGCAGCATTTT
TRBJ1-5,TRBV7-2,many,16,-,CASSLAPGAGNQPQHF,TGTGCCAGCAGCTTAGCGCCCGGGGCTGGGAATCAGCCCCAGCATTTT
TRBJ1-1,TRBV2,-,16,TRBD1,CASTNGTGLPNTEAFF,TGTGCCAGCACCAATGGGACAGGGCTTCCGAACACTGAAGCTTTCTTT
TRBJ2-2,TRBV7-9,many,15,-,CASSRGRYNTGELFF,TGTGCCAGCAGCAGGGGGAGATATAACACCGGGGAGCTGTTTTTT
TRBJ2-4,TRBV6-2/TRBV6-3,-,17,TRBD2,CASSYLREGLAKNIQYF,TGTGCCAGCAGTTATCTTCGGGAGGGACTAGCCAAAAACATTCAGTACTTC
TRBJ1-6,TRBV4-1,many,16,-,CASSQDPQAGNSPLHF,TGCGCCAGCAGCCAAGATCCGCAGGCAGGGAATTCACCCCTCCACTTT
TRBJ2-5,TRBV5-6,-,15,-,CASSPGPTFWETKYF,TGTGCCAGCAGCCCGGGACCGACGTTTTGGGAGACCAAGTACTTC
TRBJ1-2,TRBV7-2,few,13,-,CASSFSTGYGYTF,TGTGCCAGCAGCTTCTCAACAGGCTATGGCTACACCTTC
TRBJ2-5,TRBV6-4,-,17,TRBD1,CASSDSGQGGIQETQYF,TGTGCCAGCAGTGACTCGGGACAGGGGGGGATCCAAGAGACCCAGTACTTC
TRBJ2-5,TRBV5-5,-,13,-,CASSSVWQETQYF,TGTGCCAGCAGCTCCGTCTGGCAAGAGACCCAGTACTTC
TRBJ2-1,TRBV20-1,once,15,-,CSASLGGQPCNEQFF,TGCAGTGCTAGTTTGGGGGGTCAACCCTGCAATGAGCAGTTCTTC
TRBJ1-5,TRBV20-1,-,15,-,CSAISRDTSNQPQHF,TGCAGTGCAATATCCCGCGATACTAGCAATCAGCCCCAGCATTTT
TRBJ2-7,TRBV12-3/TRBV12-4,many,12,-,CASSHSSYEQYF,TGTGCCTCCAGTCACAGCTCCTACGAGCAGTACTTC
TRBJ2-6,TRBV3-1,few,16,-,CASSQWGFSGANVLTF,TGTGCCAGCAGCCAATGGGGGTTCTCTGGGGCCAACGTCCTGACTTTC
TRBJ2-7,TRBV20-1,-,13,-,CSARDRFDDEQYF,TGCAGTGCTAGAGACCGTTTCGACGACGAGCAGTACTTC
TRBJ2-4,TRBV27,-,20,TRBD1,CASSQPPPGQGMIAKNIQYF,TGTGCCAGCAGCCAGCCCCCTCCGGGACAGGGGATGATTGCCAAAAACATTCAGTACTTC
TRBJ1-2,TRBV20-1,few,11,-,CSARIIYGYTF,TGCAGTGCTAGGATCATCTATGGCTACACCTTC
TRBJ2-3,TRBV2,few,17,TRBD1,CASSETVDRGWVDTQYF,TGTGCCAGCAGTGAAACTGTGGACAGGGGGTGGGTGGATACGCAGTATTTT
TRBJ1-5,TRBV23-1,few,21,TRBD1,CASSPHPNGQAEVLLNQPQHF,TGCGCCAGCAGTCCCCACCCCAATGGACAGGCGGAGGTTCTTCTCAATCAGCCCCAGCATTTT
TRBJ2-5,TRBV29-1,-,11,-,CSGGYDETQYF,TGCAGCGGCGGGTATGACGAGACCCAGTACTTC
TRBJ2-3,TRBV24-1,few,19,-,CATSDFPGVRDTADDTQYF,TGTGCCACCAGTGATTTTCCCGGCGTTCGGGACACGGCTGACGATACGCAGTATTTT
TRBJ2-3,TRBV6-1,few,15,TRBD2,CASRGLAGATVTQYF,TGTGCCAGCCGGGGACTAGCGGGAGCAACGGTAACGCAGTATTTT
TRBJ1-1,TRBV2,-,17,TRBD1,CASSEGQGGGGDTEAFF,TGTGCCAGCAGTGAGGGACAGGGGGGAGGGGGGGATACTGAAGCTTTCTTT
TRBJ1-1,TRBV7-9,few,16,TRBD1,CASSDTGTGFDGEAFF,TGTGCCAGCAGCGACACCGGGACAGGGTTTGATGGTGAAGCTTTCTTT
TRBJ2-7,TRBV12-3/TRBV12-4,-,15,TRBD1,CASSPSGQGGHEQYF,TGTGCCAGCAGTCCATCGGGACAGGGAGGACACGAGCAGTACTTC
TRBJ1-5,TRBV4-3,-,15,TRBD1,CASSQGRQGNQPQHF,TGCGCCAGCAGCCAAGGGAGACAGGGAAATCAGCCCCAGCATTTT
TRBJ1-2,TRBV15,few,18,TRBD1,CATSRDPPKGQGARGYTF,TGTGCCACCAGCAGAGATCCTCCCAAGGGACAGGGGGCGCGTGGCTACACCTTC
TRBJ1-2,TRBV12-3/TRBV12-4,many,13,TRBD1,CASSLAHRGGYTF,TGTGCCAGCAGTTTAGCGCACAGGGGAGGCTACACCTTC
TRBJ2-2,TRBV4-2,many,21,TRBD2,CASSQDHPGLVGVGITGELFF,TGTGCCAGCAGCCAAGACCATCCGGGACTAGTTGGCGTGGGGATAACCGGGGAGCTGTTTTTT
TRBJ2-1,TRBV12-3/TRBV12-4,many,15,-,CASSPTSNSYNEQFF,TGTGCCAGCAGCCCGACTTCCAATTCCTACAATGAGCAGTTCTTC
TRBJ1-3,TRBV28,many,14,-,CASSLGLNGNTIYF,TGTGCCAGCAGTCTGGGACTTAATGGAAACACCATATATTTT
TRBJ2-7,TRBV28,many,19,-,CASSSYRMTEAYRSYEQYF,TGTGCCAGCAGTTCCTACCGAATGACAGAGGCATATAGGTCCTACGAGCAGTACTTC
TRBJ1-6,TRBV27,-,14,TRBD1,CASSYGTGYSPLHF,TGTGCCAGCAGTTACGGGACAGGGTATTCACCCCTCCACTTT
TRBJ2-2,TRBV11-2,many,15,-,CASSLRGGNTGELFF,TGTGCCAGCAGCTTAAGGGGGGGCAACACCGGGGAGCTGTTTTTT
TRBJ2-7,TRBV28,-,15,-,CASSSRGGAGYEQYF,TGTGCCAGCAGTTCGAGGGGGGGGGCAGGCTACGAGCAGTACTTC
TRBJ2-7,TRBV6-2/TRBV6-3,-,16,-,CASSFHTRDGSYEQYF,TGTGCCAGCAGTTTCCACACCCGGGACGGTTCCTACGAGCAGTACTTC